This TCR beta chain was captured by sequencing in a study of identical twins. Study findings and constraints: Carriage of fewer insertions was seen in abundant cord blood beta clonotypes, whereas memory repertoires showed none. Modeled out-of-frame TCR alpha sharing in monozygotic twins fell below observed levels.

Each donor (without exception) was a healthy Caucasian. Template switching added a universal primer site, and cDNA bore unique molecular identifiers. TCRdb independently ran MiXCR on the 5' RACE reads; one entry per CDR3 protein. Here the sample spans approximately 1.8 million distinct CDR3 sequences, 32% being singletons. As for this clonotype: Its antigen remains unknown.

CDR3 length: 16 amino acids. Germline CDR1 is MDHEN and CDR2 is SYDVKM. V was trimmed by 1 base and J by 0 bases, leaving 11 bases between them. This sequence was found in a newborn girl in good health. V usage is TRBV28 and J usage is TRBJ2-3; D unclear. Sequences were obtained from cord blood. In DNA, the CDR3 is TGTGCCAGCAGTTTATCCGCAGATTTAAGCACAGATACGCAGTATTTT. Translating it yields CASSLSADLSTDTQYF.